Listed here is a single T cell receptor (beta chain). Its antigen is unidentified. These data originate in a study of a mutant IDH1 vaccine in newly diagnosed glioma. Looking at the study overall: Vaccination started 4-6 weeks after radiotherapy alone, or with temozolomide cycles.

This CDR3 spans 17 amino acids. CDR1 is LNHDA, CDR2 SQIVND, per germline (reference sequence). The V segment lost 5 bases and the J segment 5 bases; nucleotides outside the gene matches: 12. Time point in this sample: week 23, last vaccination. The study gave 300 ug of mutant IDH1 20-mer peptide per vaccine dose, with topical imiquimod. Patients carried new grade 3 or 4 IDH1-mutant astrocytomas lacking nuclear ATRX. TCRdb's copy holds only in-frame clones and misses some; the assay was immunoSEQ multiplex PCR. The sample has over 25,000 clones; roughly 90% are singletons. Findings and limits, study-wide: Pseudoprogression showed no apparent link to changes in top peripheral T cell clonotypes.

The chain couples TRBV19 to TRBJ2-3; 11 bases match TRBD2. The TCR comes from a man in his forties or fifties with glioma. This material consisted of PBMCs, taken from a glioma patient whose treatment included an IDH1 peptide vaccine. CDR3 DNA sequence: TGTGCCAGTAGTGCGCGAGTAGCGGGAGGGAGGAAAGATACGCAGTATTTT. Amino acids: CASSARVAGGRKDTQYF.